Listed below are T cell receptor beta chains from one sample, sequenced in a study of early T cells in non-severe SARS-CoV-2 infection. TCRdb reprocessed the 5' RACE reads via MiXCR and lists one record per CDR3 protein. In the table there are under 100,000 distinct CDR3 sequences, around 15% of which are singletons. The specimen sequenced was whole blood. The receptors originated from an adult who was a healthcare worker with PCR-confirmed SARS-CoV-2 infection or an uninfected control (not recorded which). Both conserved end residues are part of each CDR3. The D gene is left open where the match is weak. Rows may omit the clone size; those that give it use once, few, many or a size class.

D,J,V,size,CDR3,DNA
-,TRBJ1-1,TRBV18,many,CASSPNLTGVLNTEAFF,TGTGCCAGCTCACCTAATTTGACAGGAGTGCTGAACACTGAAGCTTTCTTT
TRBD1,TRBJ1-1,TRBV11-3,many,CASSRGQGRDTEAFF,TGTGCCAGCAGCCGCGGACAGGGCAGAGACACTGAAGCTTTCTTT
-,TRBJ2-3,TRBV5-5,many,CASSLEWGVTDTQYF,TGTGCCAGCAGCTTGGAGTGGGGGGTGACAGATACGCAGTATTTT
TRBD2,TRBJ2-3,TRBV6-2/TRBV6-3,-,CASRLGRGADTQYF,TGTGCCAGCAGGCTAGGGAGGGGTGCAGATACGCAGTATTTT
-,TRBJ2-3,TRBV2,-,CASYREVAQYF,TGTGCCAGTTACAGGGAGGTTGCGCAGTATTTT
-,TRBJ2-5,TRBV6-5,few,CASRPPGPLKAQYF,TGTGCCAGCAGGCCCCCGGGACCCCTTAAGGCCCAGTACTTC
-,TRBJ1-1,TRBV27,many,CASSSRARDTEAFF,TGTGCCAGCAGTTCGAGGGCCCGGGACACTGAAGCTTTCTTT
-,TRBJ1-1,TRBV12-3/TRBV12-4,many,CASSFAGIEAFF,TGTGCCAGCAGTTTCGCGGGTATTGAAGCTTTCTTT
TRBD1,TRBJ1-1,TRBV7-2,many,CASSLGGWTGNSEAFF,TGTGCCAGCAGCTTAGGGGGGTGGACAGGGAATTCTGAAGCTTTCTTT
-,TRBJ1-3,TRBV20-1,-,CSARDLDPGSGNTIYF,TGCAGTGCTAGAGATCTGGACCCTGGCTCTGGAAACACCATATATTTT
-,TRBJ1-6,TRBV5-6,-,CASSLRDSPLHF,TGTGCCAGCAGCTTACGAGATTCACCCCTCCACTTT
TRBD2,TRBJ2-1,TRBV20-1,-,CSARSELAGGQPHRSNEQFF,TGCAGTGCCCGTAGTGAATTAGCGGGGGGCCAACCCCATAGGAGCAATGAGCAGTTCTTC
-,TRBJ2-2,TRBV20-1,-,CSARTPNTGELFF,TGCAGTGCTAGAACCCCGAACACCGGGGAGCTGTTTTTT
-,TRBJ2-6,TRBV7-2,many,CASSLGGTTGANVLTF,TGTGCCAGCAGCTTAGGCGGAACAACTGGGGCCAACGTCCTGACTTTC
-,TRBJ2-6,TRBV9,few,CASSVAPYQVSGANVLTF,TGTGCCAGCAGCGTAGCGCCCTATCAGGTCTCTGGGGCCAACGTCCTGACTTTC
-,TRBJ1-5,TRBV19,many,CASWTLSSNQPQHF,TGTGCCAGTTGGACACTTTCTAGCAATCAGCCCCAGCATTTT
-,TRBJ1-5,TRBV27,many,CASQGRGGNQPQHF,TGTGCCAGCCAGGGCCGGGGGGGTAATCAGCCCCAGCATTTT
-,TRBJ1-1,TRBV20-1,-,CSALKAFF,TGCAGTGCTCTTAAGGCTTTCTTT
TRBD1,TRBJ2-3,TRBV29-1,-,CSVQGAAITDTQYF,TGCAGCGTCCAGGGGGCGGCGATCACAGATACGCAGTATTTT
-,TRBJ1-5,TRBV6-5,few,CASRSQARYSNQPQHF,TGTGCCAGCAGAAGCCAGGCCCGTTATAGCAATCAGCCCCAGCATTTT
-,TRBJ2-7,TRBV13,many,CASSLGRVEQYF,TGTGCCAGCAGCTTAGGCCGGGTCGAGCAGTACTTC
TRBD2,TRBJ2-5,TRBV4-2,many,CASSHDLAGGQETQYF,TGTGCCAGCAGCCATGATCTAGCGGGGGGGCAGGAGACCCAGTACTTC
-,TRBJ2-3,TRBV20-1,many,CSARDRERSTDTQYF,TGCAGTGCTAGAGACAGGGAAAGAAGCACAGATACGCAGTATTTT
TRBD1,TRBJ2-3,TRBV29-1,-,CSGRRDRVNADTQYF,TGCAGCGGGCGCCGGGACAGGGTTAACGCAGATACGCAGTATTTT
-,TRBJ2-5,TRBV6-1,many,CASTAGFQETQYF,TGTGCCAGTACTGCAGGGTTCCAAGAGACCCAGTACTTC
-,TRBJ1-5,TRBV5-1,many,CASSLGSNQPQHF,TGTGCCAGCAGCTTAGGTAGCAATCAGCCCCAGCATTTT